This T cell receptor beta chain appears in the sequencing data of a study of T-cell memory formation after mild COVID-19 (dated by TCRdb to about 2021). For the study in its entirety: TCR sequence clusters from the two donors were found to be largely donor specific. T-cell clones expanding and contracting after mild COVID-19 in a couple of donors were tracked by longitudinal TCRalpha and TCRbeta repertoire sequencing. The cohort comprised two young, previously healthy adult volunteers, one female and one male. Here is what the overall study found, with its caveats: Only a couple of mild cases were covered by the study, and larger cohorts that include severe cases with pre-infection samples were considered necessary. Some responding clones were detected in pre-infection memory, suggesting pre-existing cross-reactive memory T cells joined the SARS-CoV-2 response. Contracting CD4+ clones appeared mostly in the CM and EM memory subsets, whereas CD8+ clones were enriched in EMRA. Clones that contracted from day 15 to 85 showed balanced CD4/CD8 phenotypes, whereas a second wave of clones that expanded from day 15 to 37 leaned towards CD4+. Whether the second-wave clones peaking on day 37 were SARS-CoV-2 specific was not confirmed.

Instrument used: Illumina NovaSeq 6000. Using 5'RACE with constant-segment primers, TCRalpha and TCRbeta cDNA libraries were constructed, with sample barcodes and unique molecular identifiers added in the process. Trizol reagent was used to extract RNA from every sample. Libraries were amplified in two PCR steps, with a second sample barcode and Illumina TruSeq adapters added in the second step. Sequencing of the libraries was done on an Illumina NovaSeq, producing 2 x 150 bp paired-end reads. Per the source publication's procedure: Reads were demultiplexed and collapsed into UMI-guided consensus sequences with migec v1.2.7. Using mixcr v2.1.11, UMI consensuses were aligned to TRA and TRB V and J templates and then assembled into clonotypes. Clonotypes were classified as expanded or contracted when called significant by both edgeR and NoisET, with noise models trained on biological replicates. edgeR calls used a false discovery rate-adjusted p below 0.01 and a log2 fold-change threshold of 1. As an exploratory analysis of dynamics, max-normalized trajectories of the 1000 most abundant clonotypes were examined with PCA combined with hierarchical clustering. Separately sequenced CD4+ and CD8+ repertoires were used to assign the CD4 or CD8 phenotype of responding clones. The public reads were quality trimmed at Q25 with fastp and then assembled into clones with MiXCR by TCRdb, keeping productive beta chains. Entries that share a CDR3 protein sequence are merged under the most common genes and DNA. Clone size and V and J calls follow TCRdb, not the original study. Here the sample has more than 300,000 distinct CDR3 sequences; roughly 15% occur a single time. 20% to 25% of the sample rests with the top ten.

From a lookup of the germline V gene, CDR1 and CDR2 are MNHEY and SVGAGI. V lost 0 bases and J lost 0 bases; the stretch between them is 6 bases long. The CDR3 sequence holds 15 residues, the cysteine and phenylalanine included. Just the 45-base CDR3 DNA is kept, in frame starting at base 1. Points on this clonotype: This receptor's antigen is unknown. No much larger clone exists at a distance of one base, and base qualities are not known.

Ficoll-Paque density gradient centrifugation was the method used to isolate PBMCs. The rearranged chain carries TRBV6-5 and TRBJ1-5; the D gene identity is not certain. The clonotype originates from a man younger than 35 who had mild COVID-19 (a few samples of this study predate the infection). The sample titles of this study are shuffled in the database, so cell type and time point are left out; the donor was told from shared clones. What was sequenced was PBMCs or a T cell subset sorted from them (not recorded which). The CDR3 amino acid sequence is: CASSYSKVSNQPQHF. In nucleotide form, the sequence is TGTGCCAGCAGTTACTCGAAAGTTAGCAATCAGCCCCAGCATTTT.